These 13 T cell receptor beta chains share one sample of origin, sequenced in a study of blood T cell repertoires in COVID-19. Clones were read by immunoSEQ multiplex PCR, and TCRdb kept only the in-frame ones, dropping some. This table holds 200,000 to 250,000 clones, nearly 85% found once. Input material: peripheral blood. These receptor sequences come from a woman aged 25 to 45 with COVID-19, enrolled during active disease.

The CDR3 is CASSLTGQGIEQYF. The CDR3 nucleotides are TGTGCCAGCAGCCTCACGGGACAGGGGATCGAGCAGTACTTC. The chain uses TRBV3-1 (or the pseudogene TRBV3-2) and TRBJ2-7; 10 bases fit TRBD1. The CDR3 runs to 14 residues. Trimming cost V 4 bases and J 6 bases; bases outside gene matches: 6. Germline V gene lookup returns CDR1 LGHDT and CDR2 YNNKEL (reference sequence).

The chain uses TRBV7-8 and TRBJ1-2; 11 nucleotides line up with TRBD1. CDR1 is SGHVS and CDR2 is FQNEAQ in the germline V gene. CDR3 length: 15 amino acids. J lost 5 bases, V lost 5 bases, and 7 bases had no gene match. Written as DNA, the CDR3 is TGTGCCAGCAGCCCAAAAGGGACAGGGGGGTATGGCTACACCTTC. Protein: CASSPKGTGGYGYTF.

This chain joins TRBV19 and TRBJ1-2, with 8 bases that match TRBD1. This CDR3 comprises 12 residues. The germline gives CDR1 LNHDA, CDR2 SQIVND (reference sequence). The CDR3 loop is CATQGGDYGYTF. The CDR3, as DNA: TGTGCAACACAGGGGGGTGACTATGGCTACACCTTC.

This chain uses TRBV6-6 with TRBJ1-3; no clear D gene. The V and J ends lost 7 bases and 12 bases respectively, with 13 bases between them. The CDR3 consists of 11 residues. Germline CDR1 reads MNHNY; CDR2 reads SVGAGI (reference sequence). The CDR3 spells CASTGSASIYF. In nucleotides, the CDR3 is TGTGCCAGCACCGGGTCCGCTAGCATATATTTT.

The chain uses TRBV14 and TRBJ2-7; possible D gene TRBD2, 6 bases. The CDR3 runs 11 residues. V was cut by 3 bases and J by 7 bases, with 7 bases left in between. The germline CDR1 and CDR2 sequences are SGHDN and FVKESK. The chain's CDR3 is CASSQGREQYF. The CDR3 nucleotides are TGTGCCAGCAGCCAGGGGAGGGAGCAGTACTTC. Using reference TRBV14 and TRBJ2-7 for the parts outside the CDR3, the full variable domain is EAGVTQFPSHSVIEKGQTVTLRCDPISGHDNLYWYRRVMGKEIKFLLHFVKESKQDESGMPNNRFLAERTGGTYSTLKVQPAELEDSGVYFCASSQGREQYFGPGTRLTVT.

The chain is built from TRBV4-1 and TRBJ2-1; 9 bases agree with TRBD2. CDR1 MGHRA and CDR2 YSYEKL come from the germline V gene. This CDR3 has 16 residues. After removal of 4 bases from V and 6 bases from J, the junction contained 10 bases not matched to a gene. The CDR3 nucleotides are TGCGCCAGCAGCCGCACATTAGCGGGAGTTGCCAATGAGCAGTTCTTC. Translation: CASSRTLAGVANEQFF.

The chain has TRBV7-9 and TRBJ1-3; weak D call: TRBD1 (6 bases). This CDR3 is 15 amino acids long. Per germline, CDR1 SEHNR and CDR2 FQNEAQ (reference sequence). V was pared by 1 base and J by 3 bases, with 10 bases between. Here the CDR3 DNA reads TGTGCCAGCAGCTTAGAAGGACAGCTTGGAAACACCATATATTTT. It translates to CASSLEGQLGNTIYF. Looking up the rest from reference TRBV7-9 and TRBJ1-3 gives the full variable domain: DTGVSQNPRHKITKRGQNVTFRCDPISEHNRLYWYRQTLGQGPEFLTYFQNEAQLEKSRLLSDRFSAERPKGSFSTLEIQRTEQGDSAMYLCASSLEGQLGNTIYFGEGSWLTVV.

CDR3 nucleotides: TGTGCCTGGACCGACAAGAAAAACTATGGCTACACCTTC. This sequence encodes CAWTDKKNYGYTF. The V call is TRBV30, the J call TRBJ1-2, with D unresolved. Germline CDR1 GTSNPN, CDR2 SVGIG (reference sequence). This CDR3 contains 13 residues. The V gene lost 4 bases and the J gene lost 2 bases, with 11 bases spanning the gap. The variable domain in full, completed from reference TRBV30 and TRBJ1-2, reads SQTIHQWPATLVQPVGSPLSLECTVEGTSNPNLYWYRQAAGRGLQLLFYSVGIGQISSEVPQNLSASRPQDRQFILSSKKLLLSDSGFYLCAWTDKKNYGYTFGSGTRLTVV.

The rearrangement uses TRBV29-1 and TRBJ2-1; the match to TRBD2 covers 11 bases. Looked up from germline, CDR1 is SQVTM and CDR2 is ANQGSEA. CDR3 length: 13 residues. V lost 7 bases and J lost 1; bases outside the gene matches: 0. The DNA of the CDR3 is TGCAGCGGACTAGCGGGGTCCTACAATGAGCAGTTCTTC. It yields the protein CSGLAGSYNEQFF.

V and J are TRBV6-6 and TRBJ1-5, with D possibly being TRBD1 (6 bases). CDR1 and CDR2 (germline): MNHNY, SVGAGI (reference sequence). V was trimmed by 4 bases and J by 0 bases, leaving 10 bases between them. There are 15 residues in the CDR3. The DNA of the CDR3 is TGTGCCAGCAGTTTCACAGGGACTAGCAATCAGCCCCAGCATTTT. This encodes CASSFTGTSNQPQHF.

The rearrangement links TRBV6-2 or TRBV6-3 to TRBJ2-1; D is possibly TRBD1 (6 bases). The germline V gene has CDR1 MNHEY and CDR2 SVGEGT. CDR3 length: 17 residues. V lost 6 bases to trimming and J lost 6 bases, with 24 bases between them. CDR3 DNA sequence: TGTGCCAGCAGCCCTAGATTGACAGGACATCCCTTCAATGAGCAGTTCTTC. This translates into CASSPRLTGHPFNEQFF.

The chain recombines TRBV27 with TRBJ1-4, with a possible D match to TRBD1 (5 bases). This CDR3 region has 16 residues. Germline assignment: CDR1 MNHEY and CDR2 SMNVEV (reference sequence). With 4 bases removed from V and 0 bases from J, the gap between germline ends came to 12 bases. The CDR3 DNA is TGTGCCAGCAGTTACGCCGGGGGTGCAACTAATGAAAAACTGTTTTTT. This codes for CASSYAGGATNEKLFF.

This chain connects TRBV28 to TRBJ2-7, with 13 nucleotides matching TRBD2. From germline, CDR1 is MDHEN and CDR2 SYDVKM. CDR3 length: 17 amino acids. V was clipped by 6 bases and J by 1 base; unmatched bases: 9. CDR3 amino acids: CASSPGTGLAGSYEQYF. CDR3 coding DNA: TGTGCCAGCAGCCCTGGTACGGGACTAGCGGGGTCCTACGAGCAGTACTTC. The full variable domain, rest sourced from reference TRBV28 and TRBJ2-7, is DVKVTQSSRYLVKRTGEKVFLECVQDMDHENMFWYRQDPGLGLRLIYFSYDVKMKEKGDIPEGYSVSREKKERFSLILESASTNQTSMYLCASSPGTGLAGSYEQYFGPGTRLTVT.